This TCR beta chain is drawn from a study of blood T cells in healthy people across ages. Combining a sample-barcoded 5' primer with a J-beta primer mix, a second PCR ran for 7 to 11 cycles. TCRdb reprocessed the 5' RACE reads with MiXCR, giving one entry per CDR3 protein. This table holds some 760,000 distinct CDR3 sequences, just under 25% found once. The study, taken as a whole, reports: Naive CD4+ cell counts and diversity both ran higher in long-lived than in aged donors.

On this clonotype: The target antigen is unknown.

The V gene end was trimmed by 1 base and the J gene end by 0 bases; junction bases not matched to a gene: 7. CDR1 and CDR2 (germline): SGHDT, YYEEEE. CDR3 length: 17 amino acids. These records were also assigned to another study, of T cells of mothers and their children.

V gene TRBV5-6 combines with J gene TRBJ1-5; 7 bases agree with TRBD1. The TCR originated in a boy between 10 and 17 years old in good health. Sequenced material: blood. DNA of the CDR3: TGTGCCAGCAGCTTGAGGGCGACAGGGCTTAGCAATCAGCCCCAGCATTTT. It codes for CASSLRATGLSNQPQHF. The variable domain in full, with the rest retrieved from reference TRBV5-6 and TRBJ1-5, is DAGVTQSPTHLIKTRGQQVTLRCSPKSGHDTVSWYQQALGQGPQFIFQYYEEEERQRGNFPDRFSGHQFPNYSSELNVNALLLGDSALYLCASSLRATGLSNQPQHFGDGTRLSIL.